Listed below are T cell receptor beta chains from one sample, sequenced in a study of T cells in Graves' hyperthyroidism and ophthalmopathy. TCRdb re-called the multiplex PCR reads with MiXCR, one entry per CDR3 protein. The table records some 510,000 distinct CDR3 sequences, about 20% of them present only once. Sequenced input: blood. The receptors derive from a young man with Graves' hyperthyroidism. The CDR3 runs from the conserved cysteine through the conserved F or W. Each record gives: clone size, J gene, V gene, D gene, CDR3 DNA, CDR3 protein. D genes are given only for firm matches. Part of the rows lack a size; the others show once, few, many or a class for expanded clones.

.,TRBJ1-1,TRBV18,TRBD1,TGTGCCAGCTCACCAGATGACAGGGGTCGTATTGAAGCTTTCTTT,CASSPDDRGRIEAFF
.,TRBJ2-5,TRBV6-5,.,TGTGCCGTTAGGGCCGAAGTCGAGACCCAGTACTTC,CAVRAEVETQYF
many,TRBJ2-7,TRBV2,TRBD1,TGTGCCAGCAGGGGACAGCCCAAGTCCTACGAGCAGTACTTC,CASRGQPKSYEQYF
.,TRBJ2-7,TRBV7-8,TRBD2,TGTGCCAGCAAGGGGACTAGTACCTCCTACGAGCAGTACTTC,CASKGTSTSYEQYF
many,TRBJ2-7,TRBV12-3/TRBV12-4,TRBD2,TGTGCCAGCAGTTCCGCCCGGGGGGTTGTCTACGAGCAGTACTTC,CASSSARGVVYEQYF
.,TRBJ2-7,TRBV6-5,.,TGTGCCAGCAGTTACTCGACAGGCATAGACTACGAGCAGTACTTC,CASSYSTGIDYEQYF
many,TRBJ1-2,TRBV9,.,TGTGCCAGCAGCACCGCTAACTATGGCTACACCTTC,CASSTANYGYTF
once,TRBJ2-1,TRBV6-5,TRBD2,TGTGCCAGCAGTAAACTCGGGACTAGCGGATCCTACAATGAGCAGTTCTTC,CASSKLGTSGSYNEQFF
few,TRBJ2-5,TRBV9,TRBD2,TGTGCCAGCAGCGTAGGACTAGCGGGGGTCCCCCGAGAGACCCAGTACTTC,CASSVGLAGVPRETQYF
many,TRBJ2-7,TRBV10-3,TRBD1,TGTGCCATCATGTTAGGACAGGGGATCGACGAGCAGTACTTC,CAIMLGQGIDEQYF
many,TRBJ1-1,TRBV27,.,TGTGCCAGCAGTTACGGTCGGGGCACTGAAGCTTTCTTT,CASSYGRGTEAFF
.,TRBJ2-3,TRBV3-1,.,TGTGCCAGCAGCCTACCGACAGCTCTAGGTCCAGATACGCAGTATTTT,CASSLPTALGPDTQYF
many,TRBJ1-1,TRBV12-5,TRBD1,TGTGCTAGTGGTTTGGTACCCCTTAGGAGCGGGACAGGGGGCACTGAAGCTTTCTTT,CASGLVPLRSGTGGTEAFF
many,TRBJ2-5,TRBV5-6,.,TGTGCCAGTTCCGGTAGCGGCTTGGGGACCCAGTACTTC,CASSGSGLGTQYF
.,TRBJ2-7,TRBV6-5,.,TGTGCCAGCACTTTGAGGACATTTCCCTACGAGCAGTACTTC,CASTLRTFPYEQYF
many,TRBJ2-5,TRBV7-9,.,TGTGCCAGCAGCGTAGGTAACGGGGGAGGAGAGACCCAGTACTTC,CASSVGNGGGETQYF
.,TRBJ1-2,TRBV6-1,.,TGTGCCAGCAGTCCCTCAGCTGCTTATGGCTACACCTTC,CASSPSAAYGYTF
many,TRBJ2-7,TRBV12-3/TRBV12-4,.,TGTGCCAGCAGAGGACAGTTCTACGAGCAGTACTTC,CASRGQFYEQYF
.,TRBJ2-2,TRBV28,.,TGTGCCAGCAGCCATCTCATCTCTAGCAGTAACACCGGGGAGCTGTTTTTT,CASSHLISSSNTGELFF
.,TRBJ2-7,TRBV2,TRBD2,TGTGCCAGCAGTCCTAGCGGGGGGCCCTTCTACGAGCAGTACTTC,CASSPSGGPFYEQYF
.,TRBJ1-1,TRBV11-2,.,TGTGCCAGCGGACGGGGGGGCGCATTAAACACTGAAGCTTTCTTT,CASGRGGALNTEAFF
.,TRBJ1-1,TRBV4-2,TRBD1,TGTGCCAGCAGCCAGGTCGGGGACAGGGAGAACACTGAAGCTTTCTTT,CASSQVGDRENTEAFF
many,TRBJ1-1,TRBV11-1,.,TGTGCCAGCAGCCCCGGGGAGGGGCGTGGGTCGGCTGAAGCTTTCTTT,CASSPGEGRGSAEAFF
many,TRBJ1-2,TRBV6-5,.,TGTGCCAGCAATACGGACAGTGCCTCGGGCTACACCTTC,CASNTDSASGYTF
.,TRBJ1-1,TRBV12-3/TRBV12-4,.,TGTGCCAGCAGTCCCGCAATGGGCACTGAAGCTTTCTTT,CASSPAMGTEAFF
many,TRBJ2-5,TRBV2,.,TGTGCCAGCAGTGGCTCCTGGGGCTTGGGGCAAGAGACCCAGTACTTC,CASSGSWGLGQETQYF
.,TRBJ1-1,TRBV6-1,.,TGTGCCAGCAGTGGGTCGGGGGGCTGGAGCACTGAAGCTTTCTTT,CASSGSGGWSTEAFF
many,TRBJ1-1,TRBV5-1,TRBD1,TGCGCCAGCAGCCCACGACGCACACAGGGGTGGACGGAGAACACTGAAGCTTTCTTT,CASSPRRTQGWTENTEAFF
.,TRBJ2-7,TRBV28,.,TGTGCCAGCAGCCCGGAGGGTAGCGGTTACGAGCAGTACTTC,CASSPEGSGYEQYF
many,TRBJ1-5,TRBV10-1,.,TGCGCCAGCCCCGGATCGGGGGAAAGGGACAATCAGCCCCAGCATTTT,CASPGSGERDNQPQHF
many,TRBJ2-7,TRBV13,TRBD2,TGTGCCAGCAGCCCGGGGCGGGGGAGCTCCTACGAGCAGTACTTC,CASSPGRGSSYEQYF
many,TRBJ1-2,TRBV2,TRBD1,TGTGCCAGCAGTGAAGCGGACAGGTCTCCCCTTTATGGCTACACCTTC,CASSEADRSPLYGYTF
few,TRBJ1-1,TRBV4-1,.,TGCGCCAGCAGCCAAGATTCGGGGATGAACACTGAAGCTTTCTTT,CASSQDSGMNTEAFF
many,TRBJ1-2,TRBV7-9,.,TGTGCCAGCAGCGCCTCCTATGGCTACACCTTC,CASSASYGYTF
few,TRBJ2-3,TRBV27,TRBD2,TGTGCCAGCAGTCCCCTAGCGGGGGGAAATACGCAGTATTTT,CASSPLAGGNTQYF
.,TRBJ2-5,TRBV6-1,.,TGTGCCAGCAGTGAAGGTCCCGGCGGCGTAGAGACCCAGTACTTC,CASSEGPGGVETQYF
many,TRBJ2-5,TRBV28,.,TGTGCCAGCAGTTTATGGGGGCCCTCCGGTCTAGAGACCCAGTACTTC,CASSLWGPSGLETQYF
.,TRBJ1-6,TRBV27,TRBD1,TGTGCCAGCAGTCCTGAGACAGGGTCGAATTCACCCCTCCACTTT,CASSPETGSNSPLHF
many,TRBJ1-5,TRBV6-2/TRBV6-3,TRBD1,TGTGCCAGCAGGAGGCCCAGGGTGGGACAGGGGGCCGGAGAGCCCCAGCATTTT,CASRRPRVGQGAGEPQHF
many,TRBJ1-5,TRBV27,.,TGTGCCAGCAGTTTGGGGCCCCGAGGGATCGGTCAGCCCCAGCATTTT,CASSLGPRGIGQPQHF
.,TRBJ2-7,TRBV6-1,TRBD2,TGTGCCAGCAGAGTACTAGCGAGCCACGAGCAGTACTTC,CASRVLASHEQYF